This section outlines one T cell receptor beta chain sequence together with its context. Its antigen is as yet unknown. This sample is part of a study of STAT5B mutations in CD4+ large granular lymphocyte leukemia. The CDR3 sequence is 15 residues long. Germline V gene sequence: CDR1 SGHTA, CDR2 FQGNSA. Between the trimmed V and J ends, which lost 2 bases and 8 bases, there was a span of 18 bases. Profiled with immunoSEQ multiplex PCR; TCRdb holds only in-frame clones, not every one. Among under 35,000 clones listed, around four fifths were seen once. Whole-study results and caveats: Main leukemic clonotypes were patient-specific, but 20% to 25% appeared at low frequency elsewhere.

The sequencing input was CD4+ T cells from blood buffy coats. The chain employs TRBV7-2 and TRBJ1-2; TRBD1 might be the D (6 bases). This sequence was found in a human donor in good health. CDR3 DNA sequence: TGTGCCAGCAGCTTAACCGGAGGCAGGGGCATGGGCTACACCTTC. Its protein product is CASSLTGGRGMGYTF.